This T cell receptor (beta chain) stems from a study of T cell clones after liver transplantation. Whole-study results and caveats: A larger donor-reactive than third-party decline suggested partial antigen-specific deletion.

TCRdb keeps only in-frame clones here, not all; method: immunoSEQ multiplex PCR. The sample consists of tens of thousands of clones, about 90% of them appearing once. Trimming at V came to 7 bases and at J to 1 base, leaving 8 bases not matched to a gene. CDR1 is MDHEN, CDR2 SYDVKM, per germline. CDR3 length equals 15 residues. Thawed unstimulated PBMCs were FACS-sorted by CD3, CD4 and CD8 into two populations. This clone is a singleton in its sample. Its antigen is not identified. The sequences come from CD8+ T cells from blood, collected 12 months after liver transplant. This chain links TRBV28 with TRBJ2-7; 9 bases are a match to TRBD1. This TCR was sampled from a human patient who received a liver transplant. Some T cells may possibly be graft donor cells. CDR3 bases: TGTGCCAGCACCACAGACAGGGGGTATTCCTACGAGCAGTACTTC. Protein: CASTTDRGYSYEQYF.